A selection of T cell receptor beta chains follows, all from one sample in a study of identical twins. TCRdb independently ran MiXCR on the 5' RACE reads; one entry per CDR3 protein. The data show approximately 150,000 distinct CDR3 sequences, under 4.5% seen once. The sequenced material came from memory T cells sorted from blood. These receptors originate from a young man in good health. CDR3s include the opening cysteine and the closing phenylalanine or tryptophan. A D gene is named only where the DNA matches it firmly. Clone size appears in some rows only: once, few, many, or a class for an expanded clone.

D | J | V | size | DNA | CDR3
TRBD2 | TRBJ2-1 | TRBV5-1 | many | TGCGCCAGCAGCTCCGGGACTAGCGGGACAATGAAGCAGTTCTTC | CASSSGTSGTMKQFF
TRBD1 | TRBJ2-1 | TRBV28 | many | TGTGCCAGCAGTTTAATAGGGGACAGGGTTGCGTTCTTC | CASSLIGDRVAFF
NA | TRBJ1-5 | TRBV4-2 | many | TGTGCCAGCAGCGAATGGTCGGATCAGCCCCAGCATTTT | CASSEWSDQPQHF
NA | TRBJ2-7 | TRBV15 | many | TGTGCCACCAGCAGAGATGAAGGATACGAGCAGTACTTC | CATSRDEGYEQYF
TRBD2 | TRBJ2-7 | TRBV14 | many | TGTGCCAGCAGCCAAGGGACTAGCGGAGCCTACGAGCAGTACTTC | CASSQGTSGAYEQYF
TRBD2 | TRBJ2-7 | TRBV7-2 | many | TGTGCCAGCAGCCCCCGGACTAGCGGGGCCTACGAGCAGTACTTC | CASSPRTSGAYEQYF
NA | TRBJ2-4 | TRBV7-9 | many | TGTGCCAGCAGCAGTGCAGGGATCAAAAACATTCAGTACTTC | CASSSAGIKNIQYF
NA | TRBJ2-6 | TRBV20-1 | many | TGCAGTGCTAGTCTGGGGGCATCTGGGGCCAACGTCCTGACTTTC | CSASLGASGANVLTF
NA | TRBJ2-4 | TRBV28 | few | TGTGCCAGCAGTACCGGGGCCGGGAACATTCAGTACTTC | CASSTGAGNIQYF
TRBD2 | TRBJ2-2 | TRBV19 | NA | TGTGCCAGCAAGGGACTAGCGGGGATCGCGAACACCGGGGAGCTGTTTTTT | CASKGLAGIANTGELFF
NA | TRBJ2-1 | TRBV21-1 | few | TGTGCCAGCAGCAAAGATGGGCGGGGACAGGGAACCGGGAGGGCCTGCAATGAGCAGTTCTTC | CASSKDGRGQGTGRACNEQFF
NA | TRBJ2-1 | TRBV2 | few | TGTGCCAGCCGGACAGGACTACGGTACAATGAGCAGTTCTTC | CASRTGLRYNEQFF
TRBD1 | TRBJ2-1 | TRBV5-1 | NA | TGCGCCAGCAGCTTGGACCCGACAGGGAACGGCTACAATGAGCAGTTCTTC | CASSLDPTGNGYNEQFF
NA | TRBJ1-2 | TRBV25-1 | many | TGTGCCAGCTCCCACCAAGGGGGGGCGGATGCCTATGGCTACACCTTC | CASSHQGGADAYGYTF
TRBD2 | TRBJ2-3 | TRBV12-3/TRBV12-4 | many | TGTGCCAGCAGTTCCGGACTAGCGGGGTTCACAGATACGCAGTATTTT | CASSSGLAGFTDTQYF
NA | TRBJ2-3 | TRBV12-3/TRBV12-4 | many | TGTGCCAGCAGTCCCTACACAGATACGCAGTATTTT | CASSPYTDTQYF
NA | TRBJ2-1 | TRBV20-1 | many | TGCAGTGCTAGCCTAGAAGGAGTGTTCTTC | CSASLEGVFF
NA | TRBJ2-1 | TRBV7-2 | many | TGTGCCAGCAGCTTAATGGGGGGATCCTACAATGAGCAGTTCTTC | CASSLMGGSYNEQFF
NA | TRBJ2-4 | TRBV5-1 | many | TGCGCCAGCAGCTTAGGCCCGGGAGTAGAAAACATTCAGTACTTC | CASSLGPGVENIQYF
NA | TRBJ1-2 | TRBV5-8 | many | TGTGCCAGCAGCTTTCAGGGAAGCACCTATGGCTACACCTTC | CASSFQGSTYGYTF
NA | TRBJ2-2 | TRBV19 | NA | TGTGCCACCTTAGCGGTCCCGAACACCGGGGAGCTGTTTTTT | CATLAVPNTGELFF
NA | TRBJ2-7 | TRBV6-5 | many | TGTGCCAGCAGTTCTCAGGGGGGAACCTACGAGCAGTACTTC | CASSSQGGTYEQYF
TRBD2 | TRBJ2-1 | TRBV20-1 | NA | TGCAGTGCTAGGAAACCTAGCGGCTACAATGAGCAGTTCTTC | CSARKPSGYNEQFF
NA | TRBJ1-3 | TRBV3-1 | many | TGTGCCAGCAGCCAAGAATCGGGGACTGGAAACACCATATATTTT | CASSQESGTGNTIYF
TRBD2 | TRBJ2-5 | TRBV4-3 | many | TGCGCCAGCAGCCAAGAACAGTCGCGGGGGTCCAGCTCCCAGTACTTC | CASSQEQSRGSSSQYF
NA | TRBJ1-5 | TRBV9 | many | TGTGCCAGCAGCGTAGGAGTAGGAGGGGGTAATCAGCCCCAGCATTTT | CASSVGVGGGNQPQHF
NA | TRBJ2-6 | TRBV4-1 | many | TGCGCCAGCAGCCCTCGCTTAGGGGCGGAAGCTACCGCTGGGGCCAACGTCCTGACTTTC | CASSPRLGAEATAGANVLTF
NA | TRBJ2-6 | TRBV28 | many | TGTGCCAGCAGGAGAGGGGCCAACGTCCTGACTTTC | CASRRGANVLTF
NA | TRBJ1-2 | TRBV3-1 | many | TGTGCCAGCAGCCCCCCGCAGGCAGGGTATGGCTACACCTTC | CASSPPQAGYGYTF
NA | TRBJ2-5 | TRBV4-1 | many | TGCGCCAGCAGCCAAGGGAACGGCAACCAAGAGACCCAGTACTTC | CASSQGNGNQETQYF
NA | TRBJ2-7 | TRBV5-1 | many | TGCGCCAGCAGCCTCGGGACCACCTACGAGCAGTACTTC | CASSLGTTYEQYF
TRBD1 | TRBJ2-3 | TRBV3-1 | many | TGTGCCAGCAGCCACCCCGACAGGGTAGCAGATACGCAGTATTTT | CASSHPDRVADTQYF
NA | TRBJ1-2 | TRBV19 | many | TGTGCCAGTAGTATAGTCAGCTATGGCTACACCTTC | CASSIVSYGYTF
TRBD2 | TRBJ2-1 | TRBV20-1 | many | TGCAGTGCTAGAGATGGACTAGCGGGCAATGAGCAGTTCTTC | CSARDGLAGNEQFF
NA | TRBJ2-1 | TRBV29-1 | NA | TGCAGCGGCGGCAGGGGAAATGAGCAGTTCTTC | CSGGRGNEQFF
TRBD2 | TRBJ2-3 | TRBV20-1 | many | TGCAGTGCTAGGTCTCTTGCGGGAGGGTCAGATACGCAGTATTTT | CSARSLAGGSDTQYF
NA | TRBJ1-2 | TRBV5-1 | many | TGCGCCAGCAGCCGGTGGGACCTAGACGGCTACACCTTC | CASSRWDLDGYTF
NA | TRBJ2-1 | TRBV6-5 | many | TGTGCCAGCAGTTACTCTGGGGGCTATGAGCAGTTCTTC | CASSYSGGYEQFF
TRBD1 | TRBJ1-1 | TRBV20-1 | many | TGCAGTGCGCCGAAACAGGGGGGAGCTGAAGCTTTCTTT | CSAPKQGGAEAFF
TRBD1 | TRBJ2-2 | TRBV20-1 | many | TGCAGTGCAAGACAGGGGGCCACCGGGGAGCTGTTTTTT | CSARQGATGELFF
NA | TRBJ2-3 | TRBV5-1 | many | TGCGCCAGCAGCCACGGCGGGGGCACAGATACGCAGTATTTT | CASSHGGGTDTQYF
NA | TRBJ1-1 | TRBV28 | many | TGTGCCAGCAGCTTGAGGAACACTGAAGCTTTCTTT | CASSLRNTEAFF
TRBD2 | TRBJ2-1 | TRBV6-2/TRBV6-3 | many | TGTGCCAGCAGTTACAGGGGAGGGGACTCCTCGAATGAGCAGTTCTTC | CASSYRGGDSSNEQFF
NA | TRBJ1-5 | TRBV12-3/TRBV12-4 | many | TGTGCCAGCAGGGCCTTAGGTGGTGCCCAGCATTTT | CASRALGGAQHF
NA | TRBJ1-2 | TRBV25-1 | many | TGTGCCAGCAGTGACAGGGAGGAATGGGGCTACACCTTC | CASSDREEWGYTF
TRBD1 | TRBJ2-5 | TRBV11-2 | NA | TGTGCCAGCAGCTTAGATGTGGGACAGGGGAGAGAGACCCAGTACTTC | CASSLDVGQGRETQYF
NA | TRBJ2-6 | TRBV27 | few | TGTGCCAGCAGTTTTGTCTCTGGGGCCAACGTCCTGACTTTC | CASSFVSGANVLTF
NA | TRBJ1-6 | TRBV10-3 | many | TGTGCCATCAGTGGTCGGACAGTGGGATCACCCCTCCACTTT | CAISGRTVGSPLHF
TRBD2 | TRBJ2-1 | TRBV2 | many | TGTGCCAGCAGCTCAACCGCCTTAGCGGGAGGGGTCTACAATGAGCAGTTCTTC | CASSSTALAGGVYNEQFF
TRBD2 | TRBJ2-7 | TRBV10-3 | many | TGTGCCATCAGTGAGTCGCGGGGAGGGCCTTACGAGCAGTACTTC | CAISESRGGPYEQYF